One sample yielded the 27 T cell receptor beta chains listed below, sequenced in a study of T-cell reconstitution after alpha-beta-depleted transplantation in children. Library preparation (for TCRbeta) was performed with unique molecular identifiers. MiXCR was run by TCRdb on the PCR reads, yielding one entry per CDR3 protein. The data hold roughly 500,000 distinct CDR3 sequences, with approximately 12% observed a single time. The sequencing used PBMCs from the stem cell graft donor, collected from the stem cell graft. These TCRs come from a human donor who donated a stem cell graft to a child with combined immunodeficiency.

This clonotype has more than one count but fewer than ten. The chain combines TRBV20-1 with TRBJ2-3; weak D call: TRBD2 (5 bases). The CDR3 spans 15 residues. V dropped 0 bases and J dropped 2 bases, with 12 bases sitting between them. The germline gives CDR1 DFQATT, CDR2 SNEGSKA (reference sequence). DNA for the CDR3: TGCAGTGCTAGAGATCGACTACCCTACACAGATACGCAGTATTTT. Translated: CSARDRLPYTDTQYF.

The sample holds many counts of this clonotype. The V gene is TRBV6-2 or TRBV6-3, the J gene TRBJ2-7; 7 nucleotides line up with TRBD2. From germline, CDR1 is MNHEY and CDR2 SVGEGT. After removal of 0 bases from V and 0 bases from J, the junction contained 5 bases not matched to a gene. CDR3 length: 16 amino acids. As DNA, the CDR3 is TGTGCCAGCAGTTACTCCCACAGCGGGACCTCCTACGAGCAGTACTTC. Its protein product is CASSYSHSGTSYEQYF.

There are many counts of this clonotype. The rearrangement joins TRBV15 to TRBJ1-3; D is ambiguous. CDR1 is LNHNV and CDR2 is YYDKDF in the germline V gene (reference sequence). CDR3 length: 16 amino acids. The germline V and J ends were trimmed by 0 bases and 0 bases, with 9 bases remaining between them. The CDR3 nucleotides read TGTGCCACCAGCAGAGATCTCAGCACCTCTGGAAACACCATATATTTT. Protein product: CATSRDLSTSGNTIYF.

The table lists this clonotype with many counts. V usage is TRBV14 and J usage is TRBJ2-7; 9 bases align to TRBD1. With 5 bases clipped from V and 5 bases from J, the junction kept 4 bases outside the gene matches. Germline V gene data show CDR1 as SGHDN and CDR2 as FVKESK. The CDR3 length is 13 residues. The CDR3 nucleotides are TGTGCCAGCAGCTGGACAGGGGAAAACGAGCAGTACTTC. Translated, it gives CASSWTGENEQYF.

The chain has TRBV11-2 and TRBJ2-2, with 8 bases fitting TRBD1. Germline values: CDR1 SGHAT, CDR2 FQNNGV. Trimming removed 5 bases from V and 4 bases from J; junction bases left unmatched: 6. The CDR3 consists of 15 residues. As DNA, the CDR3 is TGTGCCAGCAGCCATCGGGACAGGTCCACCGGGGAGCTGTTTTTT. Residues: CASSHRDRSTGELFF.

This clonotype has more than one count but fewer than ten. The chain couples TRBV6-2 or TRBV6-3 to TRBJ2-2, with 7 bases matching TRBD2. J was trimmed by 1 base and V by 2 bases; bases with no gene match: 4. The CDR3 consists of 16 residues. Germline V gene data show CDR1 as MNHEY and CDR2 as SVGEGT. In DNA form, the CDR3 reads TGTGCCAGCAGTTACAGGGGCGGGAGGAACACCGGGGAGCTGTTTTTT. This encodes CASSYRGGRNTGELFF.

The V gene is TRBV7-6, the J gene TRBJ2-7, with D maybe TRBD1 (6 bases). This CDR3 is 15 amino acids long. CDR1 is SGHVS and CDR2 is FNYEAQ in the germline V gene. The germline V and J ends were trimmed by 0 bases and 5 bases, with 14 bases remaining between them. The CDR3 loop reads CASSLAAQGLDEQYF. The CDR3 DNA reads TGTGCCAGCAGCTTAGCGGCCCAGGGGCTGGACGAGCAGTACTTC.

The chain uses TRBV7-3 and TRBJ2-5; the match to TRBD2 covers 9 bases. This CDR3 has 16 residues. Losses at the gene ends were 5 bases for V and 5 bases for J; bases not matched to a gene: 12. Per the germline V gene, CDR1 is SGHTA and CDR2 is FQGTGA. As DNA, the CDR3 is TGTGCCAGCAGCCTTAACGGCGGGAGGGCCGGGGAGACCCAGTACTTC. Residues: CASSLNGGRAGETQYF.

This clonotype was seen a handful of times. This chain links TRBV25-1 with TRBJ2-1; TRBD2 might be the D (6 bases). The CDR3 sequence is 18 residues long. The V and J ends lost 2 bases and 7 bases respectively, with 24 bases between them. The germline V gene has CDR1 MGHDK and CDR2 SYGVNS. CDR3 sequence: CASSEEVPRGLAGNEQFF. CDR3 nucleotides: TGTGCCAGCAGTGAAGAAGTACCTCGAGGACTCGCGGGAAATGAGCAGTTCTTC. The full variable domain, rest sourced from reference TRBV25-1 and TRBJ2-1, is EADIYQTPRYLVIGTGKKITLECSQTMGHDKMYWYQQDPGMELHLIHYSYGVNSTEKGDLSSESTVSRIRTEHFPLTLESARPSHTSQYLCASSEEVPRGLAGNEQFFGPGTRLTVL.

This clonotype was detected ten times or more. The rearrangement uses TRBV24-1 and TRBJ2-1, with 11 bases aligning to TRBD1. Trimming removed 4 bases from V and 5 bases from J; junction bases left unmatched: 9. Germline lookup yields CDR1 KGHDR and CDR2 SFDVKD. The CDR3 is made up of 17 amino acids. This CDR3 reads CATSDPGTGGMNNEQFF. The CDR3 DNA is TGTGCCACCAGTGACCCTGGGACAGGGGGAATGAACAATGAGCAGTTCTTC.

This clonotype was picked up many times. V is TRBV20-1 and J is TRBJ2-2; 14 bases are a match to TRBD2. V lost 5 bases, J lost 6 bases, and 14 bases stayed unmatched. CDR1 DFQATT and CDR2 SNEGSKA come from the germline V gene (reference sequence). This CDR3 comprises 18 residues. The CDR3 bases are TGCAGTGCTCCAGTATTCGGGACTAGCGGGAGAAGGTCCGGGGAGCTGTTTTTT. It is translated as CSAPVFGTSGRRSGELFF.

This chain connects TRBV20-1 to TRBJ1-1; D is uncertain. V was shortened by 0 bases and J by 2 bases, with 7 bases between the two germline ends. The CDR3 runs to 13 residues. Germline-derived CDR1 and CDR2 are DFQATT and SNEGSKA (reference sequence). CDR3 DNA sequence: TGCAGTGCTAGAGATCCCAGAAACACTGAAGCTTTCTTT. It translates to CSARDPRNTEAFF.

This clonotype showed up many times. J is TRBJ2-5 and V is TRBV12-3 or TRBV12-4; 11 bases are a match to TRBD2. The CDR3 extends over 14 amino acids. After removal of 5 bases from V and 5 bases from J, the junction contained 4 bases not matched to a gene. CDR3 region: CASSPGLAGETQYF. Written as DNA, the CDR3 is TGTGCCAGCAGTCCCGGACTAGCGGGCGAGACCCAGTACTTC.

The genes are TRBV6-5 and TRBJ1-2, with 10 bases aligning to TRBD1. The CDR3 is made up of 14 amino acids. Looked up from germline, CDR1 is MNHEY and CDR2 is SVGAGI. The J segment lost 8 bases and the V segment lost 7 bases, leaving 10 bases of the junction unmatched. Here the CDR3 reads CASNWGTGVEGYTF. CDR3 DNA: TGTGCCAGCAATTGGGGGACAGGGGTGGAAGGCTACACCTTC.

This chain uses TRBV6-2 or TRBV6-3 with TRBJ2-5; D remains unclear. The CDR3 extends over 15 amino acids. Germline V gene sequence: CDR1 MNHEY, CDR2 SVGEGT. The V and J ends lost 0 bases and 1 base respectively, with 9 bases between them. The CDR3 here is CASSYSKMPQETQYF. The CDR3 nucleotides read TGTGCCAGCAGTTACTCGAAGATGCCCCAAGAGACCCAGTACTTC.

The chain employs TRBV7-8 and TRBJ2-1, with a tentative D call TRBD2 (6 bases). The V end was cut by 6 bases, the J end by 0 bases, with 15 bases between. This CDR3 contains 16 residues. Per germline, CDR1 SGHVS and CDR2 FQNEAQ. For the CDR3, the DNA is TGTGCCAGCAGTTCTATGGGGGGAAGCTCCTACAATGAGCAGTTCTTC. This codes for CASSSMGGSSYNEQFF.

This clonotype was observed many times. V gene TRBV20-1 combines with J gene TRBJ2-2; D call uncertain. The CDR3 is made up of 15 amino acids. V lost 3 bases and J lost 2, with 13 bases in between. In germline, CDR1 is DFQATT, CDR2 SNEGSKA (reference sequence). In DNA form, the CDR3 reads TGCAGTGCTAGCTTGGGCTGGTTAAACACCGGGGAGCTGTTTTTT. Its translation: CSASLGWLNTGELFF.

The gene calls are TRBV3-1 and TRBJ2-3, with 10 bases identical to TRBD1. CDR1 is LGHDT and CDR2 is YNNKEL in the germline V gene (reference sequence). The CDR3 runs 16 residues. V lost 1 base, J lost 4 bases, and 5 bases stayed unmatched. The CDR3: CASSQVWDRGSDTQYF. Here the CDR3 DNA reads TGTGCCAGCAGCCAAGTTTGGGACAGGGGATCAGATACGCAGTATTTT.

In the case of this clonotype: It may be a read error: a sequence one base away is much more abundant. The V gene is TRBV21-1, the J gene TRBJ2-7; the tabulated D call, TRBD2, remains unverified against the DNA. TRBV21-1 is a listed pseudogene. The CDR3 runs to 14 residues. The CDR3, as DNA: TGTGCCAGGATTGGACTAGCGTGCTTTGGCGAGCAGTACTTC. Translating gives CARIGLACFGEQYF.

This clonotype was seen ten or more times. The chain has TRBV29-1 and TRBJ2-1, with TRBD2 matching over 11 bases. Germline lookup yields CDR1 SQVTM and CDR2 ANQGSEA. The CDR3 runs to 14 residues. V dropped 6 bases and J dropped 8; count of bases not matched to a gene: 9. Written as DNA, the CDR3 is TGCAGCGTCCAACTAGCGGGAGTGTCGGATGAGCAGTTCTTC. Its protein is CSVQLAGVSDEQFF.

This clonotype was picked up many times. The chain is built from TRBV6-6 and TRBJ2-7; D gene unclear. CDR3 length equals 12 residues. Trimming removed 5 bases from V and 1 base from J, with 6 bases in between. The germline CDR1 and CDR2 sequences are MNHNY and SVGAGI (reference sequence). The CDR3 spells CASSLQSYEQYF. The CDR3 coding sequence is TGTGCCAGCAGTCTACAGTCCTACGAGCAGTACTTC.

V gene TRBV20-1 combines with J gene TRBJ2-1, with TRBD2 matching 8 bases. The CDR3 sequence is 14 residues long. Looked up from germline, CDR1 is DFQATT and CDR2 is SNEGSKA (reference sequence). V lost 6 bases, J lost 7 bases, and 11 bases stayed unmatched. Written as DNA, the CDR3 is TGCAGTGCCCCTCCGGGAGGGGGGCGAAATGAGCAGTTCTTC. Translation: CSAPPGGGRNEQFF.

This clonotype was observed a handful of times. The chain joins TRBV9 to TRBJ2-1; D gene unclear. In germline, CDR1 is SGDLS, CDR2 YYNGEE. The V gene lost 1 base and the J gene lost 0 bases, with 8 bases spanning the gap. The CDR3 totals 15 residues. The CDR3 DNA follows: TGTGCCAGCAGCGTACAGGAAAGCTCCTACAATGAGCAGTTCTTC. Its protein product is CASSVQESSYNEQFF.

This clonotype was found a few times. This CDR3 is CASSLGGGLLGRDEQYF. CDR3 in DNA: TGTGCCAGCAGCTTGGGAGGTGGTCTTCTGGGGCGGGACGAGCAGTACTTC. The rearrangement joins TRBV5-4 to TRBJ2-7; D is possibly TRBD1 or TRBD2 (5 bases each). Germline CDR1 reads SGHNT; CDR2 reads YYREEE (reference sequence). CDR3 length equals 17 residues. Trimming removed 0 bases from V and 5 bases from J, with 21 bases in between.

This clonotype came up many times. V is TRBV12-3 or TRBV12-4 and J is TRBJ2-2, with 8 bases matching TRBD2. CDR3 length equals 17 residues. The junction had 8 bases not matched to a gene; V was cut back by 2 bases and J by 3 bases. As DNA, the CDR3 is TGTGCCAGCAGTTTATGGAGCGGGAGCATCGACACCGGGGAGCTGTTTTTT. Its protein is CASSLWSGSIDTGELFF.

This clonotype was found a few times. The chain couples TRBV30 to TRBJ2-1; a possible D gene is TRBD1 (6 bases). This CDR3 has 16 amino acids. The germline V and J ends were trimmed by 4 bases and 4 bases, with 20 bases remaining between them. Germline V lookup: CDR1 GTSNPN, CDR2 SVGIG (reference sequence). The CDR3 coding sequence is TGTGCCTGGAATAGAGCAGGGGCGAGGGGTTACAATGAGCAGTTCTTC. Its protein is CAWNRAGARGYNEQFF.

In its sample, this clonotype was seen a few times. J is TRBJ2-1 and V is TRBV5-1; D call uncertain. CDR3 length: 13 residues. Trimming left V 1 base short and J 7 bases short, with 9 bases between. Germline values: CDR1 SGHRS, CDR2 YFSETQ. CDR3 region: CASSLLGSNEQFF. CDR3 bases: TGCGCCAGCAGCTTGTTGGGTTCGAATGAGCAGTTCTTC. Full variable domain (rest looked up from reference TRBV5-1 and TRBJ2-1): KAGVTQTPRYLIKTRGQQVTLSCSPISGHRSVSWYQQTPGQGLQFLFEYFSETQRNKGNFPGRFSGRQFSNSRSEMNVSTLELGDSALYLCASSLLGSNEQFFGPGTRLTVL.